The T cell receptor (gamma chain) under discussion was sequenced for a study of Vδ1+ human thymocytes. General study results and limits: Highly polyclonal TRG and TRD repertoires with Gaussian CDR3 length distributions appeared in thymus. Around 18% of thymic delta-chain sequences were Vdelta2, with few Vdelta3, unlike blood Vdelta1+ controls.

A note on this clone: No antigen is known for it.

Sequences come from RNA converted to cDNA by reverse transcription. The CDR3 regions were amplified by multiplex PCR from V-gene primers to a constant-region primer. TCRdb fed the multiplex PCR reads into CATT to redo clone calling. The sample has about 27,000 gamma-chain clones, roughly 20% seen once. The CDR3 is 14 residues long. The V and J ends lost 3 bases and 2 bases, in that order; junction bases with no gene match: 7. CDR1 VINAFY and CDR2 YDVSNSKD come from the germline V gene. The sample taken for sequencing was Vdelta1+ gamma-delta thymocytes from the thymus. Subset: FACS-sorted CD3+ TCRalphabeta- TCRVdelta1+ TCRVdelta2- thymocytes. The clonotype comes from a boy younger than two who had congenital heart surgery. The chain carries TRGV5 and TRGJ1 or TRGJ2. The CDR3 DNA reads TGTGCCACCTGGGACCGCAGGCATTATTATAAGAAACTCTTT. Translating it yields CATWDRRHYYKKLF.